This T cell receptor beta chain was recorded in a study of beta chain features in type 1 diabetes. A remark on this clone: Antigen specificity is unknown.

The V gene's germline CDR1 is SGHRS and CDR2 YFSETQ. The CDR3 contains 12 residues. The junction had 3 bases not matched to a gene; V was cut back by 4 bases and J by 6 bases. Study-level results: Across all four CD4+ subsets, people with type 1 diabetes showed modestly shorter TCRB CDR3s.

Investigators reverse transcribed all isolated RNA, so they sequenced expressed TCRB transcripts. Sequencing used immunoSEQ multiplex PCR; TCRdb keeps in-frame clones, though not all of them. The sample includes about 360,000 clones, around an eighth of them seen just once. This clonotype was obtained from a woman aged 18-29 years with type 1 diabetes. The specimen sequenced was naive CD4+ T cells from blood. The J gene is TRBJ1-1, the V gene TRBV5-1, with 7 bases that match TRBD1. The CDR3 region has the DNA TGCGCCAGCAGCCGCGGACAGGCTGAAGCTTTCTTT. Its protein product is CASSRGQAEAFF.